This T cell receptor (beta chain) originates from a study of Ad26.COV2.S vaccination and SARS-CoV-2 variants. Overall study results and limits: Spike-specific CD8+ and CD4+ T cell responses reportedly showed substantial breadth after vaccination. Non-spike TCR breadth was similar in vaccine and placebo recipients.

This clone was recorded once. The antigen is undetermined. The CDR3 is made up of 16 amino acids. In germline, CDR1 is MDHEN, CDR2 SYDVKM. V shed 6 bases and J shed 2 bases, with 20 bases lying between them. As to treatment: around 19 received Ad26.COV2.S at low or high dose, single or two shots; several received placebo; per-sample allocation not given. Day 63 after the first injection of vaccine or placebo was the sampling time. Clones were read by immunoSEQ multiplex PCR, and TCRdb kept only the in-frame ones, dropping some. Of 510,000 or so clones listed, around 88% are singletons. The source was peripheral blood, collected in a trial of Ad26.COV2.S vaccine versus placebo. The sequence was collected from a person aged 18-60 years who received the Ad26.COV2.S COVID-19 vaccine or a placebo. The chain recombines TRBV28 with TRBJ2-7; D could derive from TRBD1 or TRBD2 (5 bases each). Here the CDR3 DNA reads TGTGCCAGCAGCTTCGATTTGGGGGACCGAACCTACGAGCAGTACTTC. Its translation is CASSFDLGDRTYEQYF.